These 20 T cell receptor beta chains originate from one sample sequenced in a study of blood T cell repertoires in COVID-19. Clones were read by immunoSEQ multiplex PCR, and TCRdb kept only the in-frame ones, dropping some. The data show roughly 140,000 clones, over 70% seen once. The sample consisted of peripheral blood. The receptors here all came from a man between 60 and 75 years old with acute or convalescent COVID-19.

This clone was counted between two and nine times. The chain couples TRBV5-4 to TRBJ1-2; possibly TRBD1 for D (6 bases). V was cut by 6 bases and J by 7 bases, with 22 bases left in between. CDR1 and CDR2 (germline): SGHNT, YYREEE (reference sequence). This CDR3 is 15 amino acids long. CDR3 nucleotides: TGTGCCAGCACCCCCCTTCAGGTCGGGGGGCCTGGCTACACCTTC. Protein sequence: CASTPLQVGGPGYTF.

The rearrangement uses TRBV7-8 and TRBJ2-3; D may be TRBD2 (7 bases). V was trimmed by 5 bases and J by 1 base, leaving 13 bases between them. The CDR3 is 15 amino acids. CDR1 SGHVS and CDR2 FQNEAQ come from the germline V gene. The CDR3 is CASSGGAFGTDTQYF. In DNA, the CDR3 is TGTGCCAGCAGCGGGGGGGCCTTTGGCACAGATACGCAGTATTTT.

This chain connects TRBV7-2 to TRBJ2-3; 11 positions match TRBD2. Germline CDR1 reads SGHTA; CDR2 reads FQGNSA. CDR3 length: 19 residues. J was trimmed by 2 bases and V by 0 bases; bases with no gene match: 10. Here the CDR3 reads CASSLAHLTSGANTDTQYF. The DNA of the CDR3 is TGTGCCAGCAGCTTAGCTCACCTGACTAGCGGGGCGAACACAGATACGCAGTATTTT.

V usage is TRBV4-1 and J usage is TRBJ2-5, with TRBD2 identical over 9 bases. The CDR3 has 17 amino acids. The V and J ends lost 1 base and 4 bases, in that order; junction bases with no gene match: 10. Germline CDR1 reads MGHRA; CDR2 reads YSYEKL. CDR3 DNA sequence: TGCGCCAGCAGCCAAGGAAGGGCGGGGGGGCTTGTAGAGACCCAGTACTTC. Residues: CASSQGRAGGLVETQYF.

This chain uses TRBV5-8 with TRBJ1-1; TRBD1 matches 7 bases. J lost 0 bases, V lost 1 base, and 6 bases had no gene match. Germline lookup yields CDR1 SGHTS and CDR2 YDEGEE. The CDR3 runs 16 residues. CDR3 in amino acids: CASSLPGQRMNTEAFF. The DNA for the CDR3 is TGTGCCAGCAGCTTGCCGGGACAGCGAATGAACACTGAAGCTTTCTTT. The full variable domain, in which reference TRBV5-8 and TRBJ1-1 provide the parts outside the CDR3, is EAGVTQSPTHLIKTRGQQATLRCSPISGHTSVYWYQQALGLGLQFLLWYDEGEERNRGNFPPRFSGRQFPNYSSELNVNALELEDSALYLCASSLPGQRMNTEAFFGQGTRLTVV.

This chain uses TRBV27 with TRBJ1-5; D is uncertain. In germline, CDR1 is MNHEY, CDR2 SMNVEV (reference sequence). V lost 3 bases and J 2 bases, leaving 11 bases between the germline ends. CDR3 length: 15 amino acids. The CDR3 nucleotides read TGTGCCAGCAGTTTTAGGGAGGGCGGCAATCAGCCCCAGCATTTT. This gives the protein CASSFREGGNQPQHF.

This sequence joins TRBV7-9 and TRBJ2-3; weak D call: TRBD2 (6 bases). The CDR3 contains 17 residues. V was pared by 1 base and J by 5 bases, with 19 bases between. Germline CDR1 reads SEHNR; CDR2 reads FQNEAQ (reference sequence). This chain's CDR3 is CASSLGIADLTGDTQYF. DNA for the CDR3: TGTGCCAGCAGCTTAGGGATAGCGGACCTTACTGGAGATACGCAGTATTTT.

This sequence joins TRBV4-1 and TRBJ2-2, with D tentatively TRBD1 (5 bases). CDR1 and CDR2 (germline): MGHRA, YSYEKL. V gave up 1 base and J gave up 7 bases, with 19 bases separating them. CDR3 length: 17 amino acids. The CDR3: CASSQAALGKTVGELFF. The DNA for the CDR3 is TGCGCCAGCAGCCAAGCGGCGTTAGGGAAGACAGTCGGGGAGCTGTTTTTT.

The V gene is TRBV28, the J gene TRBJ2-5, with 9 bases lining up with TRBD2. J was trimmed by 1 base and V by 5 bases; bases with no gene match: 5. The V gene's germline CDR1 is MDHEN and CDR2 SYDVKM. The CDR3 is made up of 15 amino acids. The CDR3 sequence: CASSLGGGGQETQYF. In DNA form, the CDR3 reads TGTGCCAGCAGTCTGGGCGGGGGGGGCCAAGAGACCCAGTACTTC. Supplemented by reference TRBV28 and TRBJ2-5, the full variable domain reads DVKVTQSSRYLVKRTGEKVFLECVQDMDHENMFWYRQDPGLGLRLIYFSYDVKMKEKGDIPEGYSVSREKKERFSLILESASTNQTSMYLCASSLGGGGQETQYFGPGTRLLVL.

The chain links TRBV7-2 to TRBJ2-7, with 9 bases matching TRBD2. Germline V gene data show CDR1 as SGHTA and CDR2 as FQGNSA. J gave up 6 bases and V 2 bases, and 8 bases lay outside the gene matches. The CDR3 extends over 15 amino acids. The CDR3 reads CASSLKVAGASEQYF. In DNA, the CDR3 is TGTGCCAGCAGCTTAAAGGTAGCGGGGGCGTCCGAGCAGTACTTC.

Written as DNA, the CDR3 is TGTGCCAGCAGTTTACGGGGGGCGCGGAATTCACCCCTCCACTTT. Translation: CASSLRGARNSPLHF. V usage is TRBV28 and J usage is TRBJ1-6, with D maybe TRBD1 (6 bases). In germline, CDR1 is MDHEN, CDR2 SYDVKM. This CDR3 is 15 amino acids long. V shed 2 bases and J shed 7 bases, with 12 bases lying between them.

A note on this clone: The same CDR3 also results from other DNA sequences found in this sample. The chain joins TRBV7-2 to TRBJ2-7; D uncertain. V was clipped by 6 bases and J by 0 bases, with 6 bases between them. Germline assignment: CDR1 SGHTA and CDR2 FQGNSA. There are 12 residues in the CDR3. The CDR3 bases are TGTGCCAGCAGTCCGAGCTCCTACGAGCAGTACTTC. It yields the protein CASSPSSYEQYF.

The rearrangement uses TRBV3-1 (or the pseudogene TRBV3-2) and TRBJ1-3, with D possibly TRBD1 on 5 matching bases. This CDR3 comprises 16 residues. Germline values: CDR1 LGHDT, CDR2 YNNKEL (reference sequence). Trimming pared 1 base from V and 0 bases from J, leaving 10 bases between. This CDR3 is CASSQGGRRSGNTIYF. As DNA, the CDR3 is TGTGCCAGCAGCCAAGGGGGCAGGCGCTCTGGAAACACCATATATTTT.

This clone showed up just a few times. The rearrangement links TRBV5-1 to TRBJ2-7; 8 bases line up with TRBD2. The CDR3 spans 15 residues. Germline-derived CDR1 and CDR2 are SGHRS and YFSETQ. The V and J ends lost 5 bases and 2 bases, in that order; junction bases with no gene match: 9. CDR3 sequence: CASSLSGGPTYEQYF. In DNA, the CDR3 is TGCGCCAGCAGTTTAAGCGGGGGACCAACCTACGAGCAGTACTTC.

The chain employs TRBV19 and TRBJ1-1, with 8 bases fitting TRBD1. The germline V gene has CDR1 LNHDA and CDR2 SQIVND (reference sequence). V was clipped by 8 bases and J by 5 bases; unmatched bases: 7. The CDR3 covers 13 residues. CDR3 amino acids: CASVDRGGTEAFF. CDR3 in DNA: TGTGCCAGTGTCGACAGGGGAGGAACTGAAGCTTTCTTT.

This chain links TRBV9 with TRBJ2-1; 9 nucleotides match TRBD1. The CDR3 loop spans 16 amino acids. In germline, CDR1 is SGDLS, CDR2 YYNGEE. The junction had 5 bases not matched to a gene; V was cut back by 4 bases and J by 0 bases. CDR3 DNA sequence: TGTGCCAGCAGCCCCACAGGGGGCAGCTCCTACAATGAGCAGTTCTTC. It encodes CASSPTGGSSYNEQFF.

This clone has more than one count but fewer than ten. The V call is TRBV20-1, the J call TRBJ2-7; 12 bases align to TRBD2. V was clipped by 3 bases and J by 5 bases; unmatched bases: 5. The CDR3 has 14 residues. Germline loops: CDR1 DFQATT, CDR2 SNEGSKA (reference sequence). The CDR3 region has the DNA TGCAGTGCTAGTACTCGACTAGCGGGAGACGAGCAGTACTTC. Encoded protein: CSASTRLAGDEQYF.

This clone has a single count. This sequence joins TRBV19 and TRBJ1-4; 8 bases agree with TRBD1. The CDR3 length is 13 residues. The junction had 3 bases not matched to a gene; V was cut back by 11 bases and J by 1 base. The germline V gene encodes CDR1 LNHDA and CDR2 SQIVND (reference sequence). The CDR3 sequence is CASGQGTNEKLFF. The CDR3 region has the DNA TGTGCCTCCGGACAGGGAACTAATGAAAAACTGTTTTTT.

The chain carries TRBV24-1 and TRBJ2-5; 9 positions match TRBD1. The CDR3 runs 16 residues. J gave up 3 bases and V 3 bases, and 7 bases lay outside the gene matches. CDR1 and CDR2 (germline): KGHDR, SFDVKD. DNA for the CDR3: TGTGCCACCAGTGATCGGGGACAGGGACCAAAAGAGACCCAGTACTTC. It codes for CATSDRGQGPKETQYF.

This clone was seen a few times. The sample contains more than one DNA sequence encoding this CDR3. CDR3 coding DNA: TGTGCCAGCAGTTCCAGGGTCTATGGCTACACCTTC. The encoded protein is CASSSRVYGYTF. The chain carries TRBV28 and TRBJ1-2; D is perhaps TRBD1 (5 bases). The V gene lost 4 bases and the J gene lost 4 bases, with 7 bases spanning the gap. Germline V CDR1 and CDR2: MDHEN, SYDVKM. The CDR3 contains 12 residues.